A selection of T cell receptor beta chains follows, all from one sample in a study of siplizumab effects on memory and regulatory T cells. Clones were sequenced by immunoSEQ multiplex PCR, and TCRdb holds only the in-frame ones, with some missing. The sample yields roughly 68,000 clones, approximately 82% seen once. The sample comprised memory CD4+ T cells sorted from blood. These receptors were collected from a human donor in good health. Both conserved end residues are part of each CDR3.

TRBV5-6	CASSHRTGTGNEKLFF
TRBV9	CASSVAGDMNTEAFF
TRBV2	CASRFGGPTGELFF
TRBV9	CASSVLTNGEQYF
TRBV7-2	CASSRDFEPGREQYF
TRBV7-3	CASSLTGGSTGELFF
TRBV10-3	CAISESGRTGNTIYF
TRBV5-6	CASSSWETEAFF
TRBV7-2	CASSSGGGSNQPQHF
TRBV6-5	CASKGQGGKAFF
TRBV5-8	CASSTGVHRAETQYF
TRBV27	CASSRLPREGAYEQYF
TRBV4-2	CASSQGFMGGADTGELFF
TRBV5-1	CASSLSGDWEKLFF
TRBV7-9	CASSLQTAATTIYF
TRBV6-6	CASSGQRSGNTIYF
TRBV18	CASSPPGQGTNTGELFF
TRBV28	CASSLGTGVVGELFF
TRBV15	CATSAQRGDYEQYF
TRBV15	CATSRARTRQETQYF
TRBV6-1	CASSVTGLAGGRTGELFF
TRBV10-1	CASSPDRNYGYTF
TRBV28	CASIAAGLAETQYF
TRBV4-2	CASSQGWGQETQYF
TRBV5-4	CASGDGTRGYNEQFF
TRBV12-5	CASGGDSGNQPQHF
TRBV7-9	CASSLPWGYEQYF
TRBV15	CATSSRGNPSQYF
TRBV5-1	CASRARTSYNEQFF
TRBV9	CASSVGSGSSYEQYF
TRBV5-6	CASSLLRGQETQYF
TRBV5-5	CASSLGQGFGQPQHF
TRBV7-3	CASSLTKGSPLHF
TRBV2	CASRMRGSTEAFF
TRBV6-5	CASSSRTSGGYNEQFF
TRBV27	CASSLNYNEQFF
TRBV7-2	CASSGQRNTEAFF
TRBV18	CASSGGGQGSNQPQHF
TRBV19	CATTSILAHGETQYF
TRBV2	CASSEVYLAKNIQYF
TRBV6-6	CASRFSDQPQHF
TRBV19	CASSMNRDPETQYF
TRBV6-5	CASRKGLGLDQYF
TRBV10-1	CASSRRRSPNSPLHF
TRBV30	CAWSSERNGYTF
TRBV18	CASSESEGPGEKLFF
TRBV2	CASRAGGGPQHF
TRBV7-7	CASSLAGETPNEQFF
TRBV5-1	CASSLAWEGKTQYF
TRBV29-1	CSVGGQGETQYF
TRBV6-1	CASSVSLNTEAFF
TRBV12-5	CASGPPVSGANVLTF
TRBV27	CASSLLQGLRETQYF